This TCR beta chain was profiled in a study of technical replicates of blood from four donors. The assay was immunoSEQ multiplex PCR, and TCRdb's table has in-frame clones only and misses some. The sample shows tens of thousands of clones, roughly nine tenths of them seen only once. This CDR3 contains 14 residues. The germline gives CDR1 SGHVS, CDR2 FQNEAQ. V gave up 5 bases and J gave up 2 bases, with 12 bases separating them. This sequence joins TRBV7-8 and TRBJ1-2; D may be TRBD1 (5 bases). The TCR sequence derives from a human donor in good health. The sequenced material came from T cells isolated from PBMCs. CDR3 DNA sequence: TGTGCCAGCAGCCCGGGACTGATAAACTATGGCTACACCTTC. Residues: CASSPGLINYGYTF.